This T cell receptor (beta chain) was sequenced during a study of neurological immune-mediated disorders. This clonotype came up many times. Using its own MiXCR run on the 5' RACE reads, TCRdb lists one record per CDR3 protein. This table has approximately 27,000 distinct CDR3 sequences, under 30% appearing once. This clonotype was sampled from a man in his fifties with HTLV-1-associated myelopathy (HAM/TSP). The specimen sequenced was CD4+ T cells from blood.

CDR3: CASSPSRLAGAKVQETQYF. The CDR3 DNA reads TGTGCCAGCAGCCCCAGCAGACTAGCGGGCGCCAAGGTACAAGAGACCCAGTACTTC. V gene TRBV11-2 combines with J gene TRBJ2-5, with 10 bases fitting TRBD2. The CDR3 spans 19 residues. V shed 5 bases and J 2 bases; nucleotides not matched to a gene: 17. Germline V gives CDR1 SGHAT, CDR2 FQNNGV.